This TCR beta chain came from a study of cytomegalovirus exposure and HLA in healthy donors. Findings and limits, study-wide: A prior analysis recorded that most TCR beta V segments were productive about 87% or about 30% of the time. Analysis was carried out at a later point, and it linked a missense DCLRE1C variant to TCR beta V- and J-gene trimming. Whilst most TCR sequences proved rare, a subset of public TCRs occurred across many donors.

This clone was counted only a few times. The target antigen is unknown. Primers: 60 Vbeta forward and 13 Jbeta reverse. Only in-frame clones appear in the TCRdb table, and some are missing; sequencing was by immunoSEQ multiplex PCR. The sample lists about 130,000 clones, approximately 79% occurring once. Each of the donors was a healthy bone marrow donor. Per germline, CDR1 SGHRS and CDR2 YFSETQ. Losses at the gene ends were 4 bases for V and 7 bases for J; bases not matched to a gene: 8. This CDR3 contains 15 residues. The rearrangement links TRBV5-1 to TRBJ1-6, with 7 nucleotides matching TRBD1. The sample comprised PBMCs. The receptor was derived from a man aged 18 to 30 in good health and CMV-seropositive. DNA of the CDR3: TGCGCCAGCAGCGCCACCGGGACAGAGAATTCACCCCTCCACTTT. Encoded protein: CASSATGTENSPLHF.